This TCR beta chain was identified in a study of monozygotic twins with inflammatory bowel disease. Researchers used 3500 ng of total RNA for each TCR library. TCRdb reprocessed the 5' RACE reads, keeping one entry per CDR3 protein, no DNA. The table gives some 170,000 distinct CDR3 sequences; the top ten clones make up 2.4% of it. CDR1 and CDR2 from the germline V gene are SGHVS and FNYEAQ. CDR3 size: 18 residues. The source is a human donor with ulcerative colitis or Crohn's disease, or a healthy co-twin of an affected twin (not recorded which). The V call is TRBV7-6, the J call TRBJ2-1; the TCRdb D gene call, TRBD2, has no DNA to confirm it. The sequenced sample was blood. This chain's CDR3 is CASSAIGERRSSYNEQFF. The full variable domain, its missing parts supplied by reference TRBV7-6 and TRBJ2-1, is GAGVSQSPRYKVTKRGQDVALRCDPISGHVSLYWYRQALGQGPEFLTYFNYEAQQDKSGLPNDRFSAERPEGSISTLTIQRTEQRDSAMYRCASSAIGERRSSYNEQFFGPGTRLTVL.